These 20 T cell receptor beta chains were sequenced from one sample in a study of breast tumors, draining lymph nodes, adjacent tissues. MiXCR, run by TCRdb on the multiplex PCR reads, gives a single entry per CDR3 protein. Here the sample spans 12,000 to 15,000 distinct CDR3 sequences, around 55% being singletons. The sequenced material came from tumor-adjacent breast tissue. Receptors were obtained from a female donor with breast cancer. Some clones in this sample may be carry-over from other donors' samples.

This clonotype was counted only a few times. The chain couples TRBV25-1 to TRBJ2-7; D unclear. V shed 1 base and J shed 3 bases, with 10 bases lying between them. Germline-derived CDR1 and CDR2 are MGHDK and SYGVNS. The CDR3 runs to 14 residues. CDR3 protein: CASSESPGFYEQYF. Here the CDR3 DNA reads TGTGCCAGCAGTGAATCCCCAGGTTTCTACGAGCAGTACTTC.

This chain joins TRBV19 and TRBJ1-2; 9 bases are shared with TRBD1. The trim removed 4 bases at V and 5 bases at J, leaving 11 bases unmatched. Germline V gives CDR1 LNHDA, CDR2 SQIVND (reference sequence). The CDR3 runs to 16 residues. CDR3 protein: CASSTGQGRGAYGYTF. The CDR3 DNA reads as TGTGCCAGTAGTACGGGACAGGGTAGGGGTGCTTATGGCTACACCTTC.

This clonotype was detected ten times or more. The CDR3 region is CASSFMGLAASTDTQYF. Written as DNA, the CDR3 is TGTGCCAGCAGTTTTATGGGACTAGCGGCTAGCACAGATACGCAGTATTTT. The chain recombines TRBV27 with TRBJ2-3; 11 positions agree with TRBD2. The CDR3 spans 17 residues. Germline-derived CDR1 and CDR2 are MNHEY and SMNVEV (reference sequence). V gave up 3 bases and J gave up 0 bases; unmatched junction bases: 5.

This clonotype was seen repeatedly, ten times or more. Since a much larger clone is just one base distant, this may be a read error. J is TRBJ1-5 and V is TRBV5-1; 9 bases align to TRBD1. The V gene's germline CDR1 is SGHRS and CDR2 YFSETQ. CDR3 size: 14 residues. The DNA for the CDR3 is TGCGCCAGCAGCACCGGGACAGGGAATCACCCCCAGCATTTT. It is translated as CASSTGTGNHPQHF.

The chain carries TRBV20-1 and TRBJ2-3; the match to TRBD2 covers 11 bases. This CDR3 comprises 16 residues. V lost 0 bases, J lost 6 bases, and 8 bases stayed unmatched. CDR1 DFQATT and CDR2 SNEGSKA come from the germline V gene (reference sequence). The CDR3 DNA is TGCAGTGCTAGAGATGGGGTAGCGGGGGGGATGGATACGCAGTATTTT. This encodes CSARDGVAGGMDTQYF.

This clonotype appeared many times. The chain uses TRBV7-2 and TRBJ1-5; TRBD1 might be the D (6 bases). V was cut by 2 bases and J by 0 bases, with 14 bases left in between. The CDR3 runs to 17 residues. Germline loops: CDR1 SGHTA, CDR2 FQGNSA. The chain's CDR3 is CASSLYWGPDSNQPQHF. Written as DNA, the CDR3 is TGTGCCAGCAGCTTATATTGGGGGCCTGATAGCAATCAGCCCCAGCATTTT. Filled out from reference TRBV7-2 and TRBJ1-5, the complete variable domain reads GAGVSQSPSNKVTEKGKDVELRCDPISGHTALYWYRQSLGQGLEFLIYFQGNSAPDKSGLPSDRFSAERTGGSVSTLTIQRTQQEDSAVYLCASSLYWGPDSNQPQHFGDGTRLSIL.

This clonotype was counted only a few times. The chain is built from TRBV19 and TRBJ2-3; 8 bases align to TRBD1. V trimming: 6 bases; J trimming: 2 bases; junction bases outside the gene matches: 25. CDR1 and CDR2 from the germline V gene are LNHDA and SQIVND (reference sequence). This CDR3 is 21 amino acids long. This chain's CDR3 is CASRGRGTGMSYEQYTDTQYF. In nucleotides, the CDR3 is TGTGCCAGTAGAGGCCGCGGGACAGGTATGTCCTACGAGCAGTACACAGATACGCAGTATTTT.

This sequence joins TRBV5-1 and TRBJ2-2, with TRBD1 as a possible D gene (5 bases). Germline-derived CDR1 and CDR2 are SGHRS and YFSETQ. This CDR3 contains 14 residues. V gave up 4 bases and J gave up 2 bases, with 9 bases separating them. The CDR3 reads CASSTGQNTGELFF. CDR3 nucleotide sequence: TGCGCCAGCAGCACAGGACAAAACACCGGGGAGCTGTTTTTT.

This chain uses TRBV7-3 with TRBJ2-4; 9 nucleotides agree with TRBD2. CDR3 length: 15 residues. Unmatched junction bases numbered 7, after V lost 5 bases and J lost 5 bases. The germline CDR1 and CDR2 sequences are SGHTA and FQGTGA. The CDR3 here is CASSPTGLAQNIQYF. The CDR3 DNA reads TGTGCCAGCAGCCCCACTGGACTAGCGCAAAACATTCAGTACTTC.

This clonotype has ten or more counts. This may come from a read error, since a much larger clone is one base off. The V gene is TRBV20-1, the J gene TRBJ1-6, with D perhaps TRBD1 (6 bases). Looked up from germline, CDR1 is DFQATT and CDR2 is SNEGSKA (reference sequence). The CDR3 is made up of 15 amino acids. CDR3 region: CSARTDITYTSPLHF. The CDR3, as DNA: TGCAGTGCTCGGACAGATATAACCTATACTTCACCCCTCCACTTT.

The chain joins TRBV6-6 to TRBJ1-1; D is ambiguous. V lost 2 bases and J 6 bases, leaving 19 bases between the germline ends. The CDR3 totals 16 residues. Looked up from germline, CDR1 is MNHNY and CDR2 is SVGAGI (reference sequence). The CDR3 DNA sequence: TGTGCCAGCAGTTACCCTTACGGGGAGTCGGTGTCTGAAGCTTTCTTT. It translates to CASSYPYGESVSEAFF.

V gene TRBV10-3 combines with J gene TRBJ2-7; 8 bases align to TRBD1. V lost 6 bases and J lost 2; bases outside the gene matches: 0. In germline, CDR1 is ENHRY, CDR2 SYGVKD. The CDR3 has 12 amino acids. The CDR3 sequence is CAIRTGAYEQYF. In DNA, the CDR3 is TGTGCCATCAGGACAGGGGCCTACGAGCAGTACTTC.

CDR3 nucleotide sequence: TGCGCCAGCAGCTTAGCCGGGGCCACCTACGAGCAGTACTTC. Amino acids: CASSLAGATYEQYF. The chain has TRBV5-1 and TRBJ2-7; D possibly uses TRBD1 or TRBD2 (5 bases each). The length of the CDR3 is 14 residues. Trimming pared 2 bases from V and 2 bases from J, leaving 11 bases between. The germline V gene has CDR1 SGHRS and CDR2 YFSETQ.

CDR3 sequence: CASRDMGPNYGYTF. The CDR3 nucleotides read TGTGCCAGCAGAGATATGGGACCTAACTATGGCTACACCTTC. This rearrangement joins TRBV2 to TRBJ1-2; a weak D match, TRBD1 (5 bases). The germline gives CDR1 SNHLY, CDR2 FYNNEI. V gave up 6 bases and J gave up 0 bases, with 11 bases separating them. CDR3 length: 14 amino acids.

A remark on this clonotype: At one of its ends the junction is not consistent with the germline gene, which may arise from a read error. The chain joins TRBV6-6 to TRBJ2-3; 11 bases match TRBD2. Germline CDR1 MNHNY, CDR2 SVGAGI (reference sequence). This CDR3 has 17 amino acids. CDR3 region: CASSHSNLAGGADTQYF. The CDR3 nucleotides read TGTGCCAGCAGTCACTCGAACCTAGCGGGAGGAGCAGATACGCAGTATTTT.

This chain links TRBV7-9 with TRBJ2-7; either TRBD1 or TRBD2 may fit D (5 bases each). This CDR3 has 14 amino acids. Germline V CDR1 and CDR2: SEHNR, FQNEAQ (reference sequence). The V gene lost 1 base and the J gene lost 3 bases, with 10 bases spanning the gap. The CDR3 DNA reads as TGTGCCAGCAGCTTAGAGCGGACAAGCTACGAGCAGTACTTC. Translation: CASSLERTSYEQYF.

The chain employs TRBV11-2 and TRBJ2-7, with 8 bases identical to TRBD2. This CDR3 contains 16 residues. Germline CDR1 SGHAT, CDR2 FQNNGV. Trimming took 1 base from V and 6 from J; bases not matched to a gene: 11. CDR3 residues: CASSLAGGVVRGEQYF. CDR3 bases: TGTGCCAGCAGCTTAGCGGGGGGGGTCGTCCGGGGCGAGCAGTACTTC.

This chain uses TRBV20-1 with TRBJ1-5, with 7 positions matching TRBD1. The CDR3 loop spans 14 amino acids. The trim removed 3 bases at V and 6 bases at J, leaving 8 bases unmatched. The germline gives CDR1 DFQATT, CDR2 SNEGSKA (reference sequence). Here the CDR3 reads CSAREGRQGQPQHF. CDR3 in DNA: TGCAGTGCTAGGGAGGGTCGACAGGGTCAGCCCCAGCATTTT.

V and J are TRBV7-9 and TRBJ2-5; no firm D call. The CDR3 extends over 15 amino acids. V gave up 5 bases and J gave up 4 bases, with 17 bases separating them. The V gene's germline CDR1 is SEHNR and CDR2 FQNEAQ (reference sequence). This CDR3 reads CASSPHRLDVETQYF. The CDR3 DNA sequence: TGTGCCAGCAGCCCCCACCGGCTGGACGTAGAGACCCAGTACTTC.

Many counts were recorded for this clonotype. A single base separates this from a much larger clone, so it may be a read error. The chain has TRBV11-2 and TRBJ2-5; possibly TRBD2 for D (6 bases). This CDR3 is 16 amino acids long. CDR1 SGHAT and CDR2 FQNNGV come from the germline V gene. The ends were cut back, 3 bases at V and 1 base at J, with 15 bases in the middle. Here the CDR3 reads CASSFGTSPSQETQYF. CDR3 sequence (DNA): TGTGCCAGCAGCTTCGGTACTAGCCCGTCCCAAGAGACCCAGTACTTC.